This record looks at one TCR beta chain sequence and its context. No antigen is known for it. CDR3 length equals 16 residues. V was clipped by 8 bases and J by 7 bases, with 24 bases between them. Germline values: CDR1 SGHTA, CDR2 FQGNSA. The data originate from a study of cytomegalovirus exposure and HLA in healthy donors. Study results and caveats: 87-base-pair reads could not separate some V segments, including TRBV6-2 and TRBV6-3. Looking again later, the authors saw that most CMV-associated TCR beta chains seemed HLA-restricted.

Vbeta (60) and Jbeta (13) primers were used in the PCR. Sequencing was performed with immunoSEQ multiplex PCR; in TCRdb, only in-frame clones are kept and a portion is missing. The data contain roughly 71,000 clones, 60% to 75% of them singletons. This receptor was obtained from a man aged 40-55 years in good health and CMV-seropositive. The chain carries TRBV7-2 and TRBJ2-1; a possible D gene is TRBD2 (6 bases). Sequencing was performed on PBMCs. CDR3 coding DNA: TGTGCCAGCGGAAGCAGATTCCGACTAGGATGGAATGAGCAGTTCTTC. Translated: CASGSRFRLGWNEQFF.